The 31 T cell receptor beta chains in this list originate from one sample, sequenced in a study of shared clonotypes between healthy human individuals. TCRdb keeps only in-frame clones here, not all; method: immunoSEQ multiplex PCR. The repertoire consists of roughly 2,300,000 clones, with 92% occurring once and the leading ten covering around 0.4%. Sequencing used naive CD4+ T cells from PBMCs. As for subset: CD45RA+ positively selected. These receptors all stem from a man aged 18-30 years in good health. Some clones in this sample may be carry-over from other donors' samples.

This clone was seen once. The chain employs TRBV11-2 and TRBJ2-7; no firm D call. V lost 4 bases to trimming and J lost 0 bases, with 10 bases between them. CDR3 length: 14 amino acids. Germline loops: CDR1 SGHAT, CDR2 FQNNGV. CDR3 nucleotides: TGTGCCAGCAGCTCCACCACCCCCTCCTACGAGCAGTACTTC. Encoded protein: CASSSTTPSYEQYF.

Comment on this clone: A read error may account for a junction end that differs from germline. The chain has TRBV19 and TRBJ1-5, with D possibly being TRBD1 (5 bases). The germline V gene has CDR1 LNHDA and CDR2 SQIVND (reference sequence). The CDR3 is made up of 13 amino acids. The CDR3 protein is CATDKGEQSAPAF. The CDR3, as DNA: TGTGCCACGGACAAGGGAGAGCAATCAGCCCCAGCATTT.

The V call is TRBV14, the J call TRBJ1-2, with unresolved D. Trimming removed 1 base from V and 5 bases from J, with 8 bases in between. The germline CDR1 and CDR2 sequences are SGHDN and FVKESK. The CDR3 has 13 amino acids. The CDR3 bases are TGTGCCAGCAGCCAAGCACAGACATATGGCTACACCTTC. The encoded protein is CASSQAQTYGYTF.

The chain joins TRBV28 to TRBJ2-7; 7 nucleotides line up with TRBD2. This CDR3 has 14 amino acids. With V trimmed by 3 bases and J by 7 bases, 9 bases remained unmatched. Germline-derived CDR1 and CDR2 are MDHEN and SYDVKM. DNA of the CDR3: TGTGCCAGCAGTTTGGCCTTGGTGGGAGGGGAGCAGTACTTC. Translating it yields CASSLALVGGEQYF.

CDR3 amino acids: CARTGNPPLGAKNIQYF. For the CDR3, the DNA is TGTGCCAGGACCGGGAACCCTCCATTGGGGGCCAAAAACATTCAGTACTTC. This chain links TRBV21-1 with TRBJ2-4; no DNA check was done on the table's D call, TRBD2. TRBV21-1 represents a pseudogene. The CDR3 spans 17 residues.

This chain links TRBV29-1 with TRBJ2-1; D perhaps matches TRBD2 (5 bases). The ends were cut back, 3 bases at V and 14 bases at J, with 11 bases in the middle. CDR1 and CDR2 from the germline V gene are SQVTM and ANQGSEA. The CDR3 covers 10 residues. CDR3 sequence (DNA): TGCAGCGTTGAGCGGGCTAGCAAGTTCTTC. This sequence encodes CSVERASKFF.

This clone showed up just once. The CDR3 is CASSITGTSGRLGTDTQYF. The DNA for the CDR3 is TGCGCCAGCAGCATAACCGGGACTAGCGGGAGATTAGGAACAGATACGCAGTATTTT. The genes are TRBV5-1 and TRBJ2-3; 14 positions agree with TRBD2. Unmatched junction bases numbered 13, after V lost 4 bases and J lost 3 bases. The CDR3 is 19 amino acids. From germline, CDR1 is SGHRS and CDR2 YFSETQ.

The genes are TRBV18 and TRBJ2-3, with 9 bases matching TRBD2. CDR3 length: 14 amino acids. Germline CDR1 and CDR2: KGHSH and LQKENI. Unmatched junction bases numbered 4, after V lost 4 bases and J lost 5 bases. This chain's CDR3 is CASSLAGVVDTQYF. The CDR3 nucleotides are TGTGCCAGCTCACTAGCGGGAGTGGTAGATACGCAGTATTTT.

The genes are TRBV6-5 and TRBJ2-1, with 10 bases identical to TRBD2. Looked up from germline, CDR1 is MNHEY and CDR2 is SVGAGI. The CDR3 sequence is 15 residues long. J gave up 8 bases and V 6 bases, and 10 bases lay outside the gene matches. CDR3 protein: CASRGLAVGRYEQFF. The CDR3 DNA sequence: TGTGCCAGCAGAGGACTAGCGGTAGGGAGGTATGAGCAGTTCTTC.

The chain links TRBV27 to TRBJ2-7; 10 bases line up with TRBD2. This CDR3 has 15 residues. The V and J ends lost 3 bases and 1 base, in that order; junction bases with no gene match: 3. CDR1 and CDR2 from the germline V gene are MNHEY and SMNVEV (reference sequence). The CDR3 region is CASSFRTSGSYEQYF. DNA of the CDR3: TGTGCCAGCAGTTTCCGGACTAGCGGTTCCTACGAGCAGTACTTC.

The rearrangement joins TRBV5-1 to TRBJ2-5; TRBD2 is a possible D gene (5 bases). Germline-derived CDR1 and CDR2 are SGHRS and YFSETQ. This CDR3 has 16 residues. The V end lost 0 bases, the J end lost 2 bases, and 14 bases lay between the germline ends. This CDR3 reads CASSLAGSEIQETQYF. DNA for the CDR3: TGCGCCAGCAGCTTGGCCGGTAGCGAGATTCAAGAGACCCAGTACTTC. The whole variable domain, remainder taken from reference TRBV5-1 and TRBJ2-5, is KAGVTQTPRYLIKTRGQQVTLSCSPISGHRSVSWYQQTPGQGLQFLFEYFSETQRNKGNFPGRFSGRQFSNSRSEMNVSTLELGDSALYLCASSLAGSEIQETQYFGPGTRLLVL.

The chain is built from TRBV4-2 and TRBJ2-3; 7 positions agree with TRBD2. The CDR3 length is 14 residues. Germline V lookup: CDR1 LGHNA, CDR2 YNFKEQ. V trimming: 4 bases; J trimming: 3 bases; junction bases outside the gene matches: 4. The CDR3, as DNA: TGTGCCAGCAGCCGAGGCGGGAGAACAGATACGCAGTATTTT. Protein sequence: CASSRGGRTDTQYF.

The chain has TRBV11-3 and TRBJ2-1; no clear D. Germline lookup yields CDR1 SGHNT and CDR2 YENEEA. The CDR3 contains 12 residues. V lost 5 bases, J lost 8 bases, and 10 bases lay in between. The CDR3 sequence is CASSTVSHEQFF. CDR3 coding DNA: TGTGCCAGCAGCACCGTGTCGCATGAGCAGTTCTTC.

The chain employs TRBV7-9 and TRBJ2-1, with D possibly TRBD2 on 5 matching bases. V was trimmed by 5 bases and J by 3 bases, leaving 17 bases between them. Germline CDR1 is SEHNR and CDR2 is FQNEAQ (reference sequence). The length of the CDR3 is 16 residues. Here the CDR3 DNA reads TGTGCCAGCAGCGCACACCCTCAAGGGAGCTACAATGAGCAGTTCTTC. This encodes CASSAHPQGSYNEQFF.

The CDR3 spells CAWSERTGYGYTF. CDR3 in DNA: TGTGCCTGGAGTGAGAGGACAGGGTACGGCTACACCTTC. The rearrangement uses TRBV30 and TRBJ1-2; 8 positions match TRBD1. CDR1 GTSNPN and CDR2 SVGIG come from the germline V gene (reference sequence). This CDR3 is 13 amino acids long. Trimming took 1 base from V and 8 from J; bases not matched to a gene: 6.

The chain joins TRBV5-1 to TRBJ2-7; the D is unclear. The germline CDR1 and CDR2 sequences are SGHRS and YFSETQ. The ends were cut back, 0 bases at V and 5 bases at J, with 12 bases in the middle. This CDR3 region has 14 residues. The CDR3 DNA follows: TGCGCCAGCAGCTTGGGTCGGAATTCAAACGAGCAGTACTTC. Protein sequence: CASSLGRNSNEQYF.

The chain recombines TRBV9 with TRBJ2-7; TRBD1 aligns across 7 bases. The CDR3 contains 14 residues. The junction had 4 bases not matched to a gene; V was cut back by 2 bases and J by 2 bases. Germline-derived CDR1 and CDR2 are SGDLS and YYNGEE. The CDR3 nucleotides are TGTGCCAGCAGCGTCACAGGGGACACCTACGAGCAGTACTTC. Translated, it gives CASSVTGDTYEQYF.

The J gene is TRBJ2-1, the V gene TRBV18; 9 nucleotides align to TRBD2. The CDR3 sequence is 17 residues long. Unmatched junction bases numbered 9, after V lost 3 bases and J lost 3 bases. CDR1 and CDR2 from the germline V gene are KGHSH and LQKENI. The DNA of the CDR3 is TGTGCCAGCTCACCCCGACCCGGACTAGCGAGCTACAATGAGCAGTTCTTC. This gives the protein CASSPRPGLASYNEQFF.

The chain employs TRBV19 and TRBJ2-7; possible D gene TRBD1, 6 bases. Per germline, CDR1 LNHDA and CDR2 SQIVND (reference sequence). This CDR3 spans 14 amino acids. Trimming removed 6 bases from V and 0 bases from J, with 12 bases in between. CDR3 loop: CASRPGHSSYEQYF. CDR3 coding DNA: TGTGCCAGTAGACCGGGACACAGCTCCTACGAGCAGTACTTC. Together with reference TRBV19 and TRBJ2-7, the CDR3 gives the full variable domain: DGGITQSPKYLFRKEGQNVTLSCEQNLNHDAMYWYRQDPGQGLRLIYYSQIVNDFQKGDIAEGYSVSREKKESFPLTVTSAQKNPTAFYLCASRPGHSSYEQYFGPGTRLTVT.

About this clone: Other DNA variants within this sample encode the same CDR3. The chain employs TRBV4-1 and TRBJ2-1, with 10 positions matching TRBD2. The CDR3 length is 17 residues. The V segment lost 3 bases and the J segment 0 bases; nucleotides outside the gene matches: 5. Per the germline V gene, CDR1 is MGHRA and CDR2 is YSYEKL. CDR3 coding DNA: TGCGCCAGCAGCCAGGGACTAGCGCGATCCTCCTACAATGAGCAGTTCTTC. This gives the protein CASSQGLARSSYNEQFF.

The genes are TRBV20-1 and TRBJ2-1, with D maybe TRBD2 (6 bases). CDR1 is DFQATT and CDR2 is SNEGSKA in the germline V gene (reference sequence). The CDR3 totals 11 residues. V lost 4 bases and J 6 bases, leaving 7 bases between the germline ends. This CDR3 is CSAMRGNEQFF. CDR3 nucleotide sequence: TGCAGTGCTATGCGGGGCAATGAGCAGTTCTTC.

Turning to this clone: The sample carries other DNA sequences with the same CDR3. The chain is built from TRBV18 and TRBJ1-5; D unclear. The CDR3 loop spans 13 amino acids. V was shortened by 4 bases and J by 4 bases, with 8 bases between the two germline ends. Germline V CDR1 and CDR2: KGHSH, LQKENI. The CDR3: CASSQGRNQPQHF. Here the CDR3 DNA reads TGTGCCAGCTCACAAGGAAGAAATCAGCCCCAGCATTTT.

The rearrangement links TRBV7-2 to TRBJ1-2, with 8 nucleotides matching TRBD1. This CDR3 spans 13 amino acids. CDR1 SGHTA and CDR2 FQGNSA come from the germline V gene. The ends lost 3 bases at V and 8 bases at J; junction bases unmatched: 5. The CDR3 spells CASSFRTGSGYTF. CDR3 nucleotides: TGTGCCAGCAGCTTCCGGACAGGGAGCGGCTACACCTTC.

This sequence joins TRBV6-4 and TRBJ2-3; D is possibly TRBD2 (5 bases). V lost 5 bases and J lost 6, with 24 bases in between. The CDR3 has 17 amino acids. Germline loops: CDR1 MRHNA, CDR2 SNTAGT. For the CDR3, the DNA is TGTGCCAGCAGTAACCCGCCACTTCCGAGGGAATGGGATACGCAGTATTTT. Translating gives CASSNPPLPREWDTQYF.

The V gene is TRBV5-6, the J gene TRBJ2-2; 8 nucleotides agree with TRBD2. V shed 7 bases, J shed 7 bases, and the junction held 12 bases outside the gene matches. The V gene's germline CDR1 is SGHDT and CDR2 YYEEEE. There are 15 residues in the CDR3. The CDR3 bases are TGTGCCAGCGGCCGGGGTAGCGGGATAGACGGGGAGCTGTTTTTT. It yields the protein CASGRGSGIDGELFF.

This clone was found a few times. Within the sample, other DNA sequences also encode this same CDR3. The chain combines TRBV20-1 with TRBJ1-1, with D perhaps TRBD1 (5 bases). The CDR3 covers 11 residues. In germline, CDR1 is DFQATT, CDR2 SNEGSKA (reference sequence). V gave up 5 bases and J gave up 4 bases, with 8 bases separating them. The CDR3 DNA reads TGCAGTGCTCCGAGGGGCACTGAAGCTTTCTTT. Protein sequence: CSAPRGTEAFF.

The rearrangement joins TRBV2 to TRBJ1-1, with D tentatively TRBD1 (6 bases). V shed 2 bases and J shed 10 bases, with 20 bases lying between them. The CDR3 covers 15 residues. In germline, CDR1 is SNHLY, CDR2 FYNNEI. CDR3 sequence: CASSEWGPTLLGAFF. In nucleotides, the CDR3 is TGTGCCAGCAGTGAATGGGGGCCTACCCTCCTTGGAGCTTTCTTT.

This clone has just one count. The chain has TRBV19 and TRBJ2-2, with no clear D. The germline gives CDR1 LNHDA, CDR2 SQIVND (reference sequence). Trimming removed 5 bases at V and 1 base at J, with 14 bases between. CDR3 length: 16 amino acids. The CDR3 loop is CASSHDPRQNTGELFF. DNA of the CDR3: TGTGCCAGTAGTCACGATCCCCGACAGAACACCGGGGAGCTGTTTTTT.

The chain has TRBV5-8 and TRBJ2-1; 11 positions match TRBD1. CDR1 SGHTS and CDR2 YDEGEE come from the germline V gene. After removal of 4 bases from V and 8 bases from J, the junction contained 8 bases not matched to a gene. CDR3 length equals 15 residues. The CDR3 sequence is CASSADRGRLDEQFF. For the CDR3, the DNA is TGTGCCAGCAGCGCGGACAGGGGGCGCTTGGATGAGCAGTTCTTC.

The chain combines TRBV7-3 with TRBJ2-1; a possible D gene is TRBD1 (5 bases). CDR3 size: 13 residues. The germline V gene encodes CDR1 SGHTA and CDR2 FQGTGA. V lost 5 bases and J lost 8, with 13 bases in between. The CDR3 sequence: CASSPPQTDEQFF. CDR3 sequence (DNA): TGTGCCAGCAGCCCCCCCCAGACAGATGAGCAGTTCTTC.

The rearrangement uses TRBV28 and TRBJ2-7; weak D call: TRBD2 (6 bases). V was pared by 6 bases and J by 9 bases, with 18 bases between. This CDR3 is built from 13 residues. Germline V gene lookup returns CDR1 MDHEN and CDR2 SYDVKM. CDR3 in amino acids: CASREGYLRAQYF. CDR3 bases: TGTGCCAGCAGGGAGGGGTACTTACGAGCGCAGTACTTC.